This record covers a single T cell receptor beta chain. The sample holds a few counts of this clonotype. This receptor's antigen is unknown. No base quality values were provided; no much bigger clone lies one nucleotide off. Stable Graves' hyperthyroidism was defined as no progression to ophthalmopathy during 18 months of follow-up. The hyperthyroidism patients were between 18 and 65 years old and newly diagnosed, with a disease duration of less than 2 months. The study excluded patients with uncontrolled infections, other autoimmune diseases, pregnancy or lactation. Diagnoses were based on clinical symptoms, serum thyroxine and TRAb, thyroid ultrasound and orbital computed tomography. Ficoll-Paque density gradient centrifugation was used to isolate PBMCs from under 11 ml of fresh peripheral blood. Total RNA was extracted using Trizol reagent, and RNA quality was assessed on an Agilent 2100 Bioanalyzer.

The sample is drawn from a study of T cells in Graves' hyperthyroidism and ophthalmopathy (dated by TCRdb to the late 2010s). About the investigation overall: Peripheral blood samples were taken at initial diagnosis, before any treatment was given. To identify TCR V-J signatures that set the groups apart, the researchers used a discovery cohort of 100 or so patients, made up of around 42 with Graves' ophthalmopathy and around 58 with stable Graves' hyperthyroidism. Whether ophthalmopathy could be predicted prospectively was tested in an independent validation cohort made up of roughly 19 hyperthyroidism patients plus 17 patients who later progressed to ophthalmopathy. For training and testing, the roughly 93 patients in the discovery cohort were randomly divided in a 7:3 ratio. In over five Graves' hyperthyroidism patients, the study also compared T-cell repertoires from thyroid tissue with T-cell repertoires from blood. After blood sampling, hyperthyroidism patients were treated with methimazole at a starting dose of 30 mg daily, and ophthalmopathy patients were treated with high-dose intravenous methylprednisolone. TCR Vbeta CDR3 sequencing of 130 to 150 peripheral blood samples (around 45 ophthalmopathy, 75 or so hyperthyroidism and approximately 17 progressor patients) is reported in the paper. The research as a whole found: In validation, the model predicted progression to ophthalmopathy a median of roughly 6.2 months before onset, with roughly 68% sensitivity and 72.22% specificity. No statistical method was used to fix the sample size in advance, and group allocation was not hidden from the investigators. In cross-validation, a model built on a 13 V-J signature told ophthalmopathy apart from stable hyperthyroidism with 85% to 90% sensitivity and roughly 83% specificity, and in testing the same model reached 80%/75%. Most expanded thyroid clonotypes (frequency above 0.001) were also detected in blood, suggesting blood repertoires may reflect thyroid immune responses.

The TCR beta CDR3 regions were amplified from RNA transcripts. The first round of RT-PCR for the TCR CDR3 was performed with the HTBI primer set and the Qiagen OneStep RT-PCR kit. The libraries were constructed in a second round of multiplex PCR and then size-selected and purified. Paired-end sequencing of the libraries was performed with 100 bp reads on an Illumina HiSeq2000. Concerning the study's data processing: Raw data were processed with SOAPnuke, discarding reads with adapters, uncalled bases, mean Phred below 15, or no exact constant-primer or identifier match. High-quality paired reads were merged with COPE v1.2.5, and unique nucleotide sequences were defined as clonotypes. MiTCR v1.1 was used to align the clonotypes against IMGT TRBV, TRBD and TRBJ reference segments. The analysis was restricted to V-J combinations with a frequency above 0.0001, which together covered approximately 99% of the repertoires. The TCS score was defined as F50 (clonal expansion) divided by E x V (chaos), with BLOSUM62-based TCRdist calculated between CDR3 peptides within each V-J. Welch's t-statistics and random forest reduced 500 to 650 V-J features to 13, which were used in a naive Bayes classifier (R e1071). TCRdb reprocessing: public reads trimmed at Q25 with fastp, clones called with MiXCR, in-frame beta chains kept. A single entry per CDR3 protein holds the most common genes and DNA from its merged rows. TCRdb, not the original authors, processed these V and J calls. The sample table holds some 440,000 distinct CDR3 sequences, of which 15% to 18% were seen once. The ten largest account for roughly 13% of the sample.

The sample comprised blood. This receptor was identified in a woman between 18 and 30 years old with Graves' hyperthyroidism.

The nucleotides are TGCAGTGCTCGCCCGAGACTAGAGAACACCGGGGAGCTGTTTTTT. Its amino acids are CSARPRLENTGELFF. This sequence uses TRBV20-1 and TRBJ2-2; matching of 6 bases hints at TRBD2 as the D gene. As encoded in the germline V gene (reference sequence), CDR1 is DFQATT while CDR2 is SNEGSKA. From cysteine to phenylalanine, the CDR3 is 15 amino acids long. Only CDR3 DNA remains: 45 bases, in frame from the first base. V and J lose 5 bases and 1 base, and a span of 14 bases separates them.